This TCR beta chain was observed in a study of CD8 T cells in Susac syndrome. This clonotype came up once. The length of the CDR3 is 14 residues. Germline V gene lookup returns CDR1 LGHNT and CDR2 FRNRAP. The ends were cut back, 5 bases at V and 6 bases at J, with 14 bases in the middle. Peripheral blood CD8+ and CD4+ T cells were profiled by TCR beta sequencing. The CD8+ and CD4+ T cells were isolated magnetically using a negative isolation approach, whereas the TEMRA cells were enriched by FACS. Reverse transcription of about 0.45 to 1 ug RNA was performed with random hexamers. An immunoSEQ multiplex PCR amplified TCR beta CDR3 over 54 Vbeta and 13 Jbeta. TCRdb reprocessed the immunoSEQ multiplex PCR reads with MiXCR, giving one entry per CDR3 protein. In the table there are about 210,000 distinct CDR3 sequences, roughly 96% of which are singletons.

The chain recombines TRBV12-5 with TRBJ2-4; D is possibly TRBD2 (6 bases). Sequencing was performed on CD4+ T cells from PBMCs. The sequence was obtained from a human donor with multiple sclerosis. CDR3 sequence reads: CASGPGTALNIQYF. DNA of the CDR3: TGTGCTAGTGGTCCGGGGACTGCCTTAAACATTCAGTACTTC.